Each of the 20 T cell receptor beta chains below was sequenced from the same sample in a study of blood T cell repertoires in COVID-19. TCRdb's table, derived via immunoSEQ multiplex PCR, lists solely in-frame clones and lacks some. The sample yields over 250,000 clones, roughly 80% seen once. What was sequenced was PBMCs or T cells enriched from blood (not recorded which). Receptors originate from a man between 35 and 55 years old who had been exposed to COVID-19.

The chain combines TRBV3-1 (or the pseudogene TRBV3-2) with TRBJ1-4; D uncertain. The V and J ends lost 7 bases and 0 bases respectively, with 15 bases between them. This CDR3 region has 16 residues. Germline loops: CDR1 LGHDT, CDR2 YNNKEL (reference sequence). CDR3 sequence (DNA): TGTGCCAGCACCACCGGGATCGGAGCAACTAATGAAAAACTGTTTTTT. As protein: CASTTGIGATNEKLFF.

The chain is built from TRBV29-1 and TRBJ2-7; D unresolved. Germline V CDR1 and CDR2: SQVTM, ANQGSEA. Trimming shortened V by 5 bases and J by 1 base, and 6 bases separated the two germline ends. The CDR3 sequence is 11 residues long. The CDR3 region has the DNA TGCAGCGTTCGCCGGTCCTACGAGCAGTACTTC. It codes for CSVRRSYEQYF.

This clone was counted a single time. The rearrangement links TRBV7-9 to TRBJ2-5; TRBD1 is a possible D gene (6 bases). The ends were cut back, 2 bases at V and 4 bases at J, with 11 bases in the middle. From germline, CDR1 is SEHNR and CDR2 FQNEAQ (reference sequence). The CDR3 consists of 14 residues. CDR3: CASSLTGQTETQYF. CDR3 DNA: TGTGCCAGCAGCTTAACAGGACAGACAGAGACCCAGTACTTC. Together with reference TRBV7-9 and TRBJ2-5, the CDR3 gives the full variable domain: DTGVSQNPRHKITKRGQNVTFRCDPISEHNRLYWYRQTLGQGPEFLTYFQNEAQLEKSRLLSDRFSAERPKGSFSTLEIQRTEQGDSAMYLCASSLTGQTETQYFGPGTRLLVL.

This chain links TRBV30 with TRBJ2-1; D not resolved. Germline V gene sequence: CDR1 GTSNPN, CDR2 SVGIG (reference sequence). V gave up 2 bases and J gave up 0 bases, with 8 bases separating them. CDR3 length: 14 residues. Written as DNA, the CDR3 is TGTGCCTGGAGTAGCACGAGCTCCTACAATGAGCAGTTCTTC. Translated: CAWSSTSSYNEQFF. The entire variable domain, with the rest obtained from reference TRBV30 and TRBJ2-1, is as follows: SQTIHQWPATLVQPVGSPLSLECTVEGTSNPNLYWYRQAAGRGLQLLFYSVGIGQISSEVPQNLSASRPQDRQFILSSKKLLLSDSGFYLCAWSSTSSYNEQFFGPGTRLTVL.

The V call is TRBV30, the J call TRBJ1-2, with TRBD1 as a possible D gene (5 bases). The V gene's germline CDR1 is GTSNPN and CDR2 SVGIG (reference sequence). V was trimmed by 5 bases and J by 5 bases, leaving 21 bases between them. The CDR3 consists of 15 residues. The CDR3 DNA reads TGTGCCTGGTCCGGGGACGCCGGGGGGGGATATGGCTACACCTTC. It translates to CAWSGDAGGGYGYTF.

This clone appeared a single time. This chain joins TRBV7-3 and TRBJ2-1; the D gene is possibly TRBD2 (6 bases). The germline V gene has CDR1 SGHTA and CDR2 FQGTGA. This CDR3 contains 12 residues. V shed 5 bases and J shed 8 bases, with 10 bases lying between them. CDR3: CASSRPGDEQFF. CDR3 sequence (DNA): TGTGCCAGCAGCCGACCGGGGGATGAGCAGTTCTTC.

J is TRBJ1-5 and V is TRBV12-3 or TRBV12-4, with unresolved D. The V and J ends lost 6 bases and 5 bases respectively, with 8 bases between them. This CDR3 region has 12 residues. Here the CDR3 DNA reads TGTGCCAGCAGGTACAGTGATCAGCCCCAGCATTTT. Its translation is CASRYSDQPQHF.

This clone has a count of ten or more. This chain uses TRBV6-6 with TRBJ2-7, with a tentative D call TRBD1 (6 bases). Per the germline V gene, CDR1 is MNHNY and CDR2 is SVGAGI (reference sequence). The CDR3 spans 14 residues. V lost 0 bases, J lost 4 bases, and 10 bases lay in between. CDR3 nucleotide sequence: TGTGCCAGCAGTTACTCGACAGGAGGTTACGAGCAGTACTTC. This encodes CASSYSTGGYEQYF.

This sequence joins TRBV9 and TRBJ1-2, with TRBD1 matching over 7 bases. The junction had 6 bases not matched to a gene; V was cut back by 3 bases and J by 4 bases. The CDR3 length is 14 residues. Looked up from germline, CDR1 is SGDLS and CDR2 is YYNGEE. CDR3 in DNA: TGTGCCAGCAGCGCCGAGACAGGGATCTATGGCTACACCTTC. It translates to CASSAETGIYGYTF.

Many counts were recorded for this clone. V gene TRBV28 combines with J gene TRBJ1-1; TRBD1 matches 8 bases. The CDR3 consists of 15 residues. Losses at the gene ends were 6 bases for V and 0 bases for J; bases not matched to a gene: 6. The germline gives CDR1 MDHEN, CDR2 SYDVKM. The CDR3 is CASRQTGDLNTEAFF. CDR3 DNA: TGTGCCAGCAGACAGACAGGGGACCTGAACACTGAAGCTTTCTTT.

The chain joins TRBV21-1 to TRBJ2-3; TRBD1 is taken as the D call from the table, unchecked against the DNA. TRBV21-1 is deemed a pseudogene. The CDR3 totals 17 residues. CDR3 sequence: CASSKLGRAVGTDTQYF. CDR3 bases: TGTGCCAGCAGCAAACTTGGCAGGGCAGTTGGAACAGATACGCAGTATTTT.

The gene calls are TRBV6-5 and TRBJ2-1; D perhaps matches TRBD1 (5 bases). The CDR3 runs to 14 residues. Trimming pared 7 bases from V and 8 bases from J, leaving 18 bases between. From germline, CDR1 is MNHEY and CDR2 SVGAGI. The chain's CDR3 is CASKGAPGSDEQFF. CDR3 DNA sequence: TGTGCCAGCAAAGGGGCACCCGGTTCCGATGAGCAGTTCTTC.

The CDR3 sequence is CASSSGGPLYGYTF. DNA of the CDR3: TGTGCCAGCAGCTCAGGGGGCCCCTTATATGGCTACACCTTC. The chain is built from TRBV6-5 and TRBJ1-2; 8 bases agree with TRBD1. CDR3 length: 14 amino acids. With V trimmed by 6 bases and J by 5 bases, 8 bases remained unmatched. Germline V CDR1 and CDR2: MNHEY, SVGAGI.

The chain uses TRBV6-5 and TRBJ1-2; D perhaps matches TRBD1 (6 bases). The germline V and J ends were trimmed by 0 bases and 3 bases, with 14 bases remaining between them. This CDR3 contains 16 residues. From germline, CDR1 is MNHEY and CDR2 SVGAGI. For the CDR3, the DNA is TGTGCCAGCAGTTACTCGAGGGGGGGGACGGACTATGGCTACACCTTC. It encodes CASSYSRGGTDYGYTF.

The chain recombines TRBV12-5 with TRBJ1-1; D unresolved. The germline gives CDR1 LGHNT, CDR2 FRNRAP. The CDR3 has 12 amino acids. V was pared by 4 bases and J by 7 bases, with 10 bases between. The CDR3 bases are TGTGCTAGTGGTTCCGAGGGTGGTGAAGCTTTCTTT. Residues: CASGSEGGEAFF.

This chain uses TRBV29-1 with TRBJ2-5; 9 bases are shared with TRBD2. J was trimmed by 3 bases and V by 6 bases; bases with no gene match: 2. Germline V gene data show CDR1 as SQVTM and CDR2 as ANQGSEA. The CDR3 sequence is 12 residues long. Here the CDR3 reads CSVTSGKETQYF. CDR3 bases: TGCAGCGTGACTAGCGGTAAAGAGACCCAGTACTTC.

The chain combines TRBV18 with TRBJ2-6; possible D gene TRBD1, 6 bases. The CDR3 has 16 residues. CDR1 and CDR2 (germline): KGHSH, LQKENI. The V end lost 6 bases, the J end lost 1 base, and 13 bases lay between the germline ends. CDR3 sequence: CASSNQGGSGANVLTF. Here the CDR3 DNA reads TGTGCCAGCTCGAACCAAGGGGGATCTGGGGCCAACGTCCTGACTTTC.

This clone was detected only once. The chain carries TRBV6-5 and TRBJ1-1, with no clear D. CDR3 length equals 12 residues. V lost 6 bases to trimming and J lost 7 bases, with 12 bases between them. CDR1 and CDR2 from the germline V gene are MNHEY and SVGAGI. Written as DNA, the CDR3 is TGTGCCAGCAGACGAGGTTCTGGTGAAGCTTTCTTT. Protein: CASRRGSGEAFF.

V gene TRBV6-5 combines with J gene TRBJ2-1; the D gene is possibly TRBD2 (6 bases). The germline V and J ends were trimmed by 7 bases and 6 bases, with 13 bases remaining between them. The germline gives CDR1 MNHEY, CDR2 SVGAGI. The CDR3 spans 13 residues. For the CDR3, the DNA is TGTGCCAGCAAGGGGACTCGGGCCAATGAGCAGTTCTTC. Its translation: CASKGTRANEQFF.

The J gene is TRBJ2-7, the V gene TRBV5-5; 12 nucleotides align to TRBD2. This CDR3 spans 15 amino acids. The germline V gene encodes CDR1 SGHKS and CDR2 YYEKEE (reference sequence). The V segment lost 5 bases and the J segment 3 bases; nucleotides outside the gene matches: 6. Here the CDR3 DNA reads TGTGCCAGCAGGTCCGGGACTAGCGGGTTCTACGAGCAGTACTTC. It yields the protein CASRSGTSGFYEQYF.